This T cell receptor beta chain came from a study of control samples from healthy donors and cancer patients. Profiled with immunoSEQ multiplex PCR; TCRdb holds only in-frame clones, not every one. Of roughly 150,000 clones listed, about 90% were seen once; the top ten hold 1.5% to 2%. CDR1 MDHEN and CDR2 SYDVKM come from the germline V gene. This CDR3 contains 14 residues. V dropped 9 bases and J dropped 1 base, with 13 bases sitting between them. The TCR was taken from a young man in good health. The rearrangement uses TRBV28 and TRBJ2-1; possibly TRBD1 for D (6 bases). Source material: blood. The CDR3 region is CASRTGLSYNEQFF. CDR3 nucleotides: TGTGCCAGTAGAACAGGGTTATCCTACAATGAGCAGTTCTTC.